The 10 T cell receptor beta chains given below trace back to one sample, sequenced in a study of blood T cell repertoires in COVID-19. Here immunoSEQ multiplex PCR was the method, and the copy in TCRdb shows in-frame clones only, minus some. The table records about 150,000 clones, 87% of them present only once. Input material: peripheral blood. All receptors derive from a woman aged 50 to 60 with active or convalescent COVID-19.

The rearrangement links TRBV15 to TRBJ2-1; 12 positions match TRBD2. The CDR3 has 15 residues. V lost 4 bases, J lost 10 bases, and 8 bases stayed unmatched. Germline CDR1 is LNHNV and CDR2 is YYDKDF (reference sequence). CDR3 sequence reads: CATSKTSGSLNEQFF. The DNA for the CDR3 is TGTGCCACCAGCAAGACTAGCGGGAGTTTAAACGAGCAGTTCTTC.

The rearrangement joins TRBV28 to TRBJ2-4; TRBD1 is a possible D gene (6 bases). The CDR3 is 20 residues long. V lost 3 bases and J lost 1, with 25 bases in between. CDR1 and CDR2 (germline): MDHEN, SYDVKM. In DNA, the CDR3 is TGTGCCAGCAGTTTCCGAGGACAGAGCTCCCTTCCCGGGGCCAAAAACATTCAGTACTTC. Translation gives CASSFRGQSSLPGAKNIQYF.

This clone was detected only a few times. The gene calls are TRBV7-2 and TRBJ1-1; maybe TRBD1 (5 bases). V was clipped by 1 base and J by 8 bases, with 23 bases between them. The CDR3 runs 17 residues. CDR1 SGHTA and CDR2 FQGNSA come from the germline V gene. The chain's CDR3 is CASSLEALWGELSEAFF. The CDR3 DNA reads TGTGCCAGCAGCTTAGAAGCGCTTTGGGGGGAGCTGTCGGAAGCTTTCTTT.

This rearrangement joins TRBV11-1 to TRBJ2-3; D unresolved. Trimming took off 5 bases at V and 0 bases at J, with 9 bases between the two ends. CDR3 length equals 14 residues. Germline lookup yields CDR1 SGHAT and CDR2 FQDESV (reference sequence). CDR3: CASSVSVSTDTQYF. CDR3 bases: TGTGCCAGCAGCGTCTCAGTCAGCACAGATACGCAGTATTTT.

The table lists this clone with a count of one. The V and J genes are TRBV5-5 and TRBJ2-5; 8 positions agree with TRBD2. The germline V gene has CDR1 SGHKS and CDR2 YYEKEE (reference sequence). Unmatched junction bases numbered 11, after V lost 0 bases and J lost 4 bases. This CDR3 comprises 17 residues. This chain's CDR3 is CASSLANQREGPETQYF. The CDR3 region has the DNA TGTGCCAGCAGCTTGGCCAACCAACGGGAGGGTCCAGAGACCCAGTACTTC.

The chain is built from TRBV5-8 and TRBJ2-2; unclear D gene. This CDR3 spans 16 amino acids. V was shortened by 0 bases and J by 0 bases, with 9 bases between the two germline ends. Germline loops: CDR1 SGHTS, CDR2 YDEGEE. Here the CDR3 reads CASSLGVQSNTGELFF. CDR3 DNA: TGTGCCAGCAGCTTGGGCGTCCAATCGAACACCGGGGAGCTGTTTTTT.

The chain uses TRBV5-8 and TRBJ1-3, with 7 bases lining up with TRBD1. Germline V gives CDR1 SGHTS, CDR2 YDEGEE. This CDR3 region has 16 residues. V lost 2 bases to trimming and J lost 0 bases; unmatched junction nucleotides: 5. This chain's CDR3 is CASSLGTVSSGNTIYF. In DNA form, the CDR3 reads TGTGCCAGCAGCTTAGGGACAGTGAGCTCTGGAAACACCATATATTTT.

This clone was seen just once. CDR3 in DNA: TGTGCCAGCAGCCCTATAGCGGGGGGCTACAATGAGCAGTTCTTC. Encoded protein: CASSPIAGGYNEQFF. This chain connects TRBV7-2 to TRBJ2-1; 10 positions agree with TRBD2. The germline V gene encodes CDR1 SGHTA and CDR2 FQGNSA. The CDR3 is 15 amino acids. With V trimmed by 5 bases and J by 3 bases, 4 bases remained unmatched.

This clone has just one count. V and J are TRBV19 and TRBJ1-6; 7 positions match TRBD1. Germline CDR1 and CDR2: LNHDA and SQIVND (reference sequence). The V gene end was trimmed by 6 bases and the J gene end by 8 bases; junction bases not matched to a gene: 1. CDR3 length: 12 residues. CDR3 residues: CASRGTDSPLHF. CDR3 DNA: TGTGCCAGTAGGGGGACAGATTCACCCCTCCACTTT.

This chain uses TRBV6-4 with TRBJ2-1; TRBD2 matches at 7 bases. V was clipped by 4 bases and J by 0 bases; unmatched bases: 6. CDR1 MRHNA and CDR2 SNTAGT come from the germline V gene. The CDR3 extends over 16 amino acids. For the CDR3, the DNA is TGTGCCAGCAGTGCTTTAGCGGGTAGCTCCTACAATGAGCAGTTCTTC. Its translation: CASSALAGSSYNEQFF.